These 3 T cell receptor beta chains were all obtained from the same sample, sequenced in a study of blood T cell repertoires in COVID-19. Data came from immunoSEQ multiplex PCR; TCRdb stores just in-frame clones and leaves some out. The sample lists about 250,000 clones; 80% to 90% were seen once. Sequences were obtained from PBMCs or T cells enriched from blood (not recorded which). These receptors were obtained from a man aged 35-49 years who had recovered from COVID-19.

The V gene is TRBV6-2 or TRBV6-3, the J gene TRBJ2-5; 9 bases fit TRBD1. The CDR3 is 15 amino acids. Germline CDR1 reads MNHEY; CDR2 reads SVGEGT. J lost 4 bases, V lost 0 bases, and 3 bases had no gene match. This CDR3 reads CASSYSGQGIETQYF. The DNA of the CDR3 is TGTGCCAGCAGTTACTCCGGACAGGGGATAGAGACCCAGTACTTC.

The chain recombines TRBV6-5 with TRBJ2-1, with 8 nucleotides matching TRBD2. V shed 8 bases, J shed 4 bases, and the junction held 10 bases outside the gene matches. The CDR3 covers 15 residues. Germline values: CDR1 MNHEY, CDR2 SVGAGI. The CDR3 spells CASQRTSPLYNEQFF. Written as DNA, the CDR3 is TGTGCCAGCCAACGGACTAGCCCCCTTTACAATGAGCAGTTCTTC.

The J gene is TRBJ1-1, the V gene TRBV4-2; 8 bases map to TRBD1. V shed 4 bases and J 3 bases; nucleotides not matched to a gene: 13. The CDR3 has 17 residues. Germline-derived CDR1 and CDR2 are LGHNA and YNFKEQ. CDR3 bases: TGTGCCAGCAGCCGAGCCGGACAGGGAATTTCAGACACTGAAGCTTTCTTT. Protein: CASSRAGQGISDTEAFF.